This TCR beta chain comes out of a study of blood T cell repertoires in COVID-19. Germline trimming cut 7 bases from V and 3 bases from J; bases unmatched to any gene: 9. The CDR3 is 14 residues long. CDR1 and CDR2 (germline): MNHNS, SASEGT. Clones were sequenced by immunoSEQ multiplex PCR, and TCRdb holds only the in-frame ones, with some missing. The sample shows 350,000 or so clones, around 85% of them seen only once. Enrolled through a virtual design, the participants were between 18 and 89 years of age and came from some 26 US areas. Cohort placement rested on clinical history that participants reported themselves.

The chain recombines TRBV6-1 with TRBJ2-7; 7 bases are shared with TRBD2. This receptor was obtained from a woman aged 40 to 50 with acute COVID-19. The sample consisted of PBMCs or T cells enriched from blood (not recorded which). The CDR3 DNA follows: TGTGCCAGCACCCGAACGGGGGGAAACTACGAGCAGTACTTC. Residues: CASTRTGGNYEQYF.